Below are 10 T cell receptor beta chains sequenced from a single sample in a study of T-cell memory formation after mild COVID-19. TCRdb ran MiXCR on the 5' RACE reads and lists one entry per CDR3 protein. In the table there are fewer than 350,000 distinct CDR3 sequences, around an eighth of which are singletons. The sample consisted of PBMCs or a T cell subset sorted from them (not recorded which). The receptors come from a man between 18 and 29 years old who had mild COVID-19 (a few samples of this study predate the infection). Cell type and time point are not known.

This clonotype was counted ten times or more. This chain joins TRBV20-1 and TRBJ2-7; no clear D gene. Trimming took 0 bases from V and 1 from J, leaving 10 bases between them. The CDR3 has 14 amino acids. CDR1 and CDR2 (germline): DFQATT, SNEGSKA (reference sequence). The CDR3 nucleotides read TGCAGTGCTAGAGATCTCGGGTATTCCTACGAGCAGTACGTC. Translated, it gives CSARDLGYSYEQYV.

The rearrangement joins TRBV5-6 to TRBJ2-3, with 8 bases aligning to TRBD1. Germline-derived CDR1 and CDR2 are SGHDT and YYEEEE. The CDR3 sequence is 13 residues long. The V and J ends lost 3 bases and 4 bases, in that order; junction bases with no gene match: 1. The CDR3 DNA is TGTGCCAGCAGCTCGGACAGGGCAGATACGCAGTATTTT. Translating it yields CASSSDRADTQYF.

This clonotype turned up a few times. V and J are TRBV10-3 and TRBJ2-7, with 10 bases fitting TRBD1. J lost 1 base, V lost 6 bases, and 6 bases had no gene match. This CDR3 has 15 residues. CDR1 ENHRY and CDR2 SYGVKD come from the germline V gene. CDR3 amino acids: CAIRSGTGASYEQYV. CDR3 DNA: TGTGCCATCAGATCCGGGACAGGGGCATCCTACGAGCAGTACGTC.

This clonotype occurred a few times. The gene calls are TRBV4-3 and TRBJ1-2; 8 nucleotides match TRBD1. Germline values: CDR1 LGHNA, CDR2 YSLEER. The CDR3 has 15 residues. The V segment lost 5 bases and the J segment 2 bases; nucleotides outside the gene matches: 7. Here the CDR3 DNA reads TGCGCCAGCAGCTCTAAAAACAGGGGGAACTATGGCTACACCTTC. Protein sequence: CASSSKNRGNYGYTF.

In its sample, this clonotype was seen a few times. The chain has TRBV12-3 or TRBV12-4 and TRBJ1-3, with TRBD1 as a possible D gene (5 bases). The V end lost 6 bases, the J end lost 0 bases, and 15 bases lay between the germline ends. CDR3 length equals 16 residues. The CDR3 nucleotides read TGTGCCAGCAGCCCGGGACCAACAATCTCTGGAAACACCATATATTTT. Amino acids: CASSPGPTISGNTIYF.

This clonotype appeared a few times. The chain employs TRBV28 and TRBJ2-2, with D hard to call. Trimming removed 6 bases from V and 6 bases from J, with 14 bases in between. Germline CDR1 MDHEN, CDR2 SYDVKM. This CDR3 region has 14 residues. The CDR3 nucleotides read TGTGCCAGCAGCCCTACCCAACGGGCCGGGGAGCTGTTTTTT. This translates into CASSPTQRAGELFF.

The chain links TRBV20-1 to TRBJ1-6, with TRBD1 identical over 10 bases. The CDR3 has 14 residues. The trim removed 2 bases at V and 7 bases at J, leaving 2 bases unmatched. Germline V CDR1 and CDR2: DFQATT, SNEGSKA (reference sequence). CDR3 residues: CSARLGQGNSPLHF. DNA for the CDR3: TGCAGTGCTAGATTGGGACAGGGGAATTCACCCCTCCACTTT.

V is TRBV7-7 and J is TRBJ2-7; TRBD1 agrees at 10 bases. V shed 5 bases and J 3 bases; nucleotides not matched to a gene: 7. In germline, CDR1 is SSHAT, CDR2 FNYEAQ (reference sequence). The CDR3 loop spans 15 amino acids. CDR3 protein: CASSRGQGQVYEQYF. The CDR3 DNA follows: TGTGCCAGCAGCCGGGGACAGGGGCAGGTCTACGAGCAGTACTTC. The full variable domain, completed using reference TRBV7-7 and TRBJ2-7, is GAGVSQSPRYKVTKRGQDVTLRCDPISSHATLYWYQQALGQGPEFLTYFNYEAQPDKSGLPSDRFSAERPEGSISTLTIQRTEQRDSAMYRCASSRGQGQVYEQYFGPGTRLTVT.

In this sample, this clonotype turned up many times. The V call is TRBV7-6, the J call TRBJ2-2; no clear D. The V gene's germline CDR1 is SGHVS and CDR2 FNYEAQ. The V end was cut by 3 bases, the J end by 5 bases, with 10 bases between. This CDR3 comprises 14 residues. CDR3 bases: TGTGCCAGCAGCTTCTTGGGCCTTACCGGGGAGCTGTTTTTT. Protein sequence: CASSFLGLTGELFF.

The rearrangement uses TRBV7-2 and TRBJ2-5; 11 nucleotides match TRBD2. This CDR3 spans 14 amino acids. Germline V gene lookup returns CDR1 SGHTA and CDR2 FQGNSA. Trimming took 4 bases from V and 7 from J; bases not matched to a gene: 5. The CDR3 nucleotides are TGTGCCAGCAGCTCCCTAGCGGGGGGCGGGACCCAGTACTTC. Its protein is CASSSLAGGGTQYF.